These T cell receptor beta chains were read from a single sample in a study of cytomegalovirus exposure and HLA in healthy donors. Assay: immunoSEQ multiplex PCR; the TCRdb copy retains only in-frame clones and omits some. The table has tens of thousands of clones, roughly 69% seen once. The sample comprised PBMCs. These receptors were obtained from a man in his fifties or sixties in good health and CMV-seropositive. Each CDR3 is given with its conserved first and last residue. The order of the fields is CDR3 length, J gene, V gene, D gene, clone size, CDR3 DNA, CDR3 protein. D genes are given only for firm matches. Part of the rows lack a size; the others show once, few, many or a class for expanded clones.

>14|TRBJ2-7|TRBV27|TRBD1|few
TGTGCCAGCAGTTTATTGGGGACAGGGGACGAGCAGTACTTC
CASSLLGTGDEQYF
>13|TRBJ2-1|TRBV5-1|TRBD1|-
TGCGCCAGCAGCTTAACCGACAGGGGCGAGCAGTTCTTC
CASSLTDRGEQFF
>15|TRBJ2-2|TRBV4-1|-|few
TGCGCCAGCAGCCAAGTAGCCGATAACACCGGGGAGCTGTTTTTT
CASSQVADNTGELFF
>12|TRBJ1-4|TRBV28|-|few
TGTGCCAGCAGTCTTCAGAATGAAAAACTGTTTTTT
CASSLQNEKLFF
>14|TRBJ1-5|TRBV28|-|-
TGTGCCAGCAGTTATGGGACACACAATCAGCCCCAGCATTTT
CASSYGTHNQPQHF
>15|TRBJ2-7|TRBV30|TRBD1|few
TGTGCCTGGAGGGACAGGGACAGGGGGAACCGGGAGCAGTACTTC
CAWRDRDRGNREQYF
>12|TRBJ2-1|TRBV6-1|-|once
TGTGCCAGCAGGGGGGACTTTAATGAGCAGTTCTTC
CASRGDFNEQFF
>14|TRBJ2-1|TRBV29-1|TRBD2|-
TGCAGCGTTAACCTAGCGGGGGGACAAAATGAGCAGTTCTTC
CSVNLAGGQNEQFF
>16|TRBJ2-1|TRBV19|TRBD2|-
TGTGCCACCCGCGACGCGGGACTAGCGGGGTACAATGAGCAGTTCTTC
CATRDAGLAGYNEQFF
>16|TRBJ1-4|TRBV4-3|TRBD1|-
TGCGCCAGCAGCCAAGAAGGGACAGGGGACGGGGAAAAACTGTTTTTT
CASSQEGTGDGEKLFF
>15|TRBJ1-1|TRBV9|-|-
TGTGCCAGCAGCGTAGACGGGAACCCATCCACTGAAGCTTTCTTT
CASSVDGNPSTEAFF
>10|TRBJ1-4|TRBV29-1|-|few
TGCAGCGTCCGACAAGAAAAACTGTTTTTT
CSVRQEKLFF
>14|TRBJ2-7|TRBV25-1|TRBD1|-
TGTGCCAGCAGTGTCCCAGGGGGCTCATACGAGCAGTACTTC
CASSVPGGSYEQYF
>14|TRBJ2-7|TRBV7-9|TRBD2|-
TGTGCCATACACTCCGGGACTAGCGCCTACGAGCAGTACTTC
CAIHSGTSAYEQYF
>16|TRBJ2-7|TRBV5-1|TRBD2|-
TGCGCCAGCAGCCCTGAGACTAGCGGGGGGAGGCACGAGCAGTACTTC
CASSPETSGGRHEQYF
>15|TRBJ1-6|TRBV7-2|-|-
TGTGCCAGCAGCTTCACAGGGAATGAAAATTCACCCCTCCACTTT
CASSFTGNENSPLHF
>15|TRBJ2-2|TRBV30|-|-
TGTGCCTGGAGTGTGGGTTGGGCATACACCGGGGAGCTGTTTTTT
CAWSVGWAYTGELFF
>15|TRBJ2-7|TRBV6-5|-|-
TGTGCCAGCAGTTTTAGCCATACCCCCACCGACGAGCAGTACTTC
CASSFSHTPTDEQYF
>13|TRBJ2-3|TRBV7-9|TRBD1|few
TGTGCCAGCAGTGTTGGACAGGTGTATACGCAGTATTTT
CASSVGQVYTQYF
>14|TRBJ2-7|TRBV9|TRBD2|-
TGTGCCAGCAGCCACCGGGACTACGGCTACGAGCAGTACTTC
CASSHRDYGYEQYF
>12|TRBJ1-1|TRBV6-1|-|-
TGTGCCAGTTCCCAGGGTCCCACTGAAGCTTTCTTT
CASSQGPTEAFF
>12|TRBJ1-5|TRBV30|-|-
TGTGCCTGGAGTGTATGGGGGGGCGCCCAGCATTTT
CAWSVWGGAQHF
>15|TRBJ2-1|TRBV5-1|TRBD1|-
TGCGCCAGCAGGTATGGGACAGGGTCCTACAATGAGCAGTTCTTC
CASRYGTGSYNEQFF
>14|TRBJ1-2|TRBV5-1|-|-
TGCGCCAGCAGCTTGGGGGGAGGGTACGATGGCTACACCTTC
CASSLGGGYDGYTF
>13|TRBJ2-7|TRBV6-6|-|-
TGTGCCAGCAGTCCCGGGACACCCGGCGAGCAGTACTTC
CASSPGTPGEQYF
>13|TRBJ2-3|TRBV30|-|-
TGTGCCCACCGGGGGGCTCCCACAGATACGCAGTATTTT
CAHRGAPTDTQYF
>16|TRBJ1-2|TRBV29-1|TRBD1|-
TGCAGCGTCGTACGGAGATTCAGGGGGAAGGTCTATGGCTACACCTTC
CSVVRRFRGKVYGYTF
>15|TRBJ2-5|TRBV4-1|-|-
TGCGCCAGCAGCCAAGGGACTTACCTACAAGAGACCCAGTACTTC
CASSQGTYLQETQYF
>14|TRBJ2-3|TRBV5-1|-|-
TGCGCCAGCAGCTTGGGAGGGTTTGCAGATACGCAGTATTTT
CASSLGGFADTQYF
>14|TRBJ1-3|TRBV30|-|-
TGTGCCTGGAGTCCGGGACAAACTGGAAACACCATATATTTT
CAWSPGQTGNTIYF
>13|TRBJ2-1|TRBV5-4|-|-
TGTGCCAGCAGCCGTACTTTCCGTGGTGAGCAGTTCTTC
CASSRTFRGEQFF
>11|TRBJ2-7|TRBV6-5|-|-
TGTGCCAGCAGTACCAGATTCGAGCAGTACTTC
CASSTRFEQYF
>10|TRBJ1-1|TRBV29-1|-|-
TGCAGCGTTGTACTAACTGAAGCTTTCTTT
CSVVLTEAFF
>15|TRBJ1-6|TRBV4-3|TRBD1|-
TGCGCCAGCAGCCAGGCCGGGACAGGTGCTTCACCCCTCCACTTT
CASSQAGTGASPLHF
>15|TRBJ2-1|TRBV15|-|-
TGTGCCACCAGCAGAGTAGGGGTGCCCGCGAATGAGCAGTTCTTC
CATSRVGVPANEQFF
>12|TRBJ2-7|TRBV5-1|TRBD2|-
TGCGCCAGCAGCTTGGCGGGGGGCGAGCAGTACTTC
CASSLAGGEQYF
>15|TRBJ2-1|TRBV9|-|-
TGTGCCAGCAGCAATAGCGGAAACTCCTACAATGAGCAGTTCTTC
CASSNSGNSYNEQFF
>17|TRBJ2-7|TRBV4-1|TRBD2|-
TGCGCCAGCAGCCATCTTAGCGGGCGGGGAAGCTCCTACGAGCAGTACTTC
CASSHLSGRGSSYEQYF
>15|TRBJ2-3|TRBV5-4|-|few
TGTGCCAGCATCCCCCGGGGATCTAGCACAGATACGCAGTATTTT
CASIPRGSSTDTQYF
>15|TRBJ1-6|TRBV6-1|TRBD1|few
TGTGCCAGCAGTTCCGGGACAGGGGGTAATTCACCCCTCCACTTT
CASSSGTGGNSPLHF
>11|TRBJ2-4|TRBV2|-|few
TGTGCCAGCAGTTGGAGGGACATTCAGTACTTC
CASSWRDIQYF
>14|TRBJ2-3|TRBV6-5|TRBD2|once
TGTGCCAGCACCCCGGATAGCGGGGAAGATACGCAGTATTTT
CASTPDSGEDTQYF
>14|TRBJ2-3|TRBV29-1|TRBD2|-
TGCAGCGTTGAAGGTGGGAGGGGTGCAGATACGCAGTATTTT
CSVEGGRGADTQYF
>13|TRBJ2-5|TRBV30|TRBD2|-
TGTGCCTGGACTCCAGCGGGAGAAGAGACCCAGTACTTC
CAWTPAGEETQYF
>16|TRBJ2-1|TRBV30|TRBD2|few
TGTGCCTGGAATCCGGAGGCGGGAGGGCCGGTGGATGAGCAGTTCTTC
CAWNPEAGGPVDEQFF
>13|TRBJ2-7|TRBV13|-|-
TGTGCCAGCAGCGAGAGGGGGGGAGTTGGGCAGTACTTC
CASSERGGVGQYF
>15|TRBJ2-7|TRBV5-1|TRBD2|few
TGCGCCAGCAGCTTGTCTAGCGGGAGTGGTCACGAGCAGTACTTC
CASSLSSGSGHEQYF
>16|TRBJ2-1|TRBV29-1|-|few
TGCAGCGTTGAAGAAATCCGTCCGGGTAGTCTCAATGAGCAGTTCTTC
CSVEEIRPGSLNEQFF